This entry concerns a single TCR beta chain. Its antigen is undetermined. Autoimmune disease history or systemic immunosuppression meant exclusion. This entry is derived from a study of OX40 agonist ivuxolimab in advanced cancers. Across the whole study: Ivuxolimab, an agonist antibody against OX40 (CD134), was given to patients. Every 2 weeks, patients received ivuxolimab intravenously, dosed at 0.01 to 10 mg/kg.

The V end lost 5 bases, the J end lost 5 bases, and 18 bases lay between the germline ends. The germline V gene has CDR1 MNHEY and CDR2 SMNVEV (reference sequence). The CDR3 totals 16 residues. Assay used: immunoSEQ multiplex PCR; TCRdb lists only in-frame clones, some missing. This table holds about 77,000 clones, more than 70% found once. The study's findings and limits: CD4+ and CD8+ T cells in blood underwent clonal expansion by week 6 at 0.1 to 3.0 mg/kg.

The origin of this receptor is an adult with an advanced solid tumor such as melanoma, head and neck, liver or kidney cancer. The sample consisted of CD4+ or CD8+ T cells sorted from blood, taken in a trial of the OX40 agonist ivuxolimab. The chain couples TRBV27 to TRBJ2-2; D call uncertain. CDR3 loop: CASSATSILTTGELFF. CDR3 DNA sequence: TGTGCCAGCAGTGCGACCTCTATACTCACGACCGGGGAGCTGTTTTTT.